This TCR beta chain was observed in a study of cytomegalovirus exposure and HLA in healthy donors. Study-level findings and limits: In vitro experiments confirmed that a few CMV-associated chains were specific for CMV antigens. Most TCR sequences were rare, but some public TCRs occurred in many donors.

The approximately 130-subject validation cohort, separate from the approximately 630-subject first cohort, included the donors. Generated by immunoSEQ multiplex PCR, the TCRdb table keeps only in-frame clones and is missing some. Here the sample spans about 160,000 clones, roughly 84% being singletons. Points on this clone: Its antigen is still unknown.

Input material: PBMCs. This TCR was recovered from a man aged 25-45 years in good health and CMV-seropositive.

CDR3 sequence reads: CASSLVPGGTQETQYF. For the CDR3, the DNA is TGCGCCAGCAGCTTGGTCCCTGGCGGGACTCAAGAGACCCAGTACTTC. The genes are TRBV5-1 and TRBJ2-5; possible D gene TRBD2, 6 bases. Germline lookup yields CDR1 SGHRS and CDR2 YFSETQ. This CDR3 comprises 16 residues. The V end was cut by 0 bases, the J end by 2 bases, with 14 bases between.